A selection of T cell receptor beta chains follows, all from one sample in a study of technical replicates of blood from several donors. The repertoire was sequenced with immunoSEQ multiplex PCR; TCRdb's copy has only in-frame clones and lacks some. The repertoire has approximately 81,000 clones, around 95% of them found once; the top ten carry roughly 0.4%. The sequenced material came from T cells isolated from PBMCs. The source of these receptors is a human donor in good health. Both conserved end residues are part of each CDR3. The D gene is left open where the match is weak. Some rows mark clone size as missing; the rest say once, few, many or name a class of expanded clone.

j_call d_call clone_size v_call cdr3_length cdr3_nt cdr3_aa
TRBJ2-7 TRBD1 once TRBV2 15 TGTGCCAGCAGCCGGCCGGGACAGGGGATCTACGAGCAGTACTTC CASSRPGQGIYEQYF
TRBJ1-2 TRBD1 - TRBV27 13 TGTGCCAGCAGGGACAGGACAAACTATGGCTACACCTTC CASRDRTNYGYTF
TRBJ2-7 TRBD2 - TRBV10-2 13 TGCGCCAGCACCAGGACTAGCGGCGTTGAGCAGTACTTC CASTRTSGVEQYF
TRBJ2-1 - - TRBV29-1 14 TGCAGCGGCATGGGCCTGCGACTATACAATGAGCAGTTCTTC CSGMGLRLYNEQFF
TRBJ1-1 - - TRBV7-9 11 TGTGCCTCAGAGGGGGACACTGAAGCTTTCTTT CASEGDTEAFF
TRBJ1-1 TRBD1 once TRBV6-5 15 TGTGCCAGCAGTTGGACAGGGAACATGAACACTGAAGCTTTCTTT CASSWTGNMNTEAFF
TRBJ1-2 TRBD1 - TRBV27 14 TGTGCCAGCAGTGCCCTCGACAGGGGGAAGGGCTACACCTTC CASSALDRGKGYTF
TRBJ2-7 TRBD2 - TRBV27 14 TGTGCCAGCAGTCCGACTAGCGGGAGTGGCGAGCAGTACTTC CASSPTSGSGEQYF
TRBJ1-2 - - TRBV28 14 TGTGCCAGCAGTTTAGCGTTAGATAACTATGGCTACACCTTC CASSLALDNYGYTF
TRBJ1-1 - - TRBV7-9 13 TGTGCCAGCAGCTTGACGGACTACACTGAAGCTTTCTTT CASSLTDYTEAFF
TRBJ2-2 TRBD2 once TRBV4-3 14 TGCGCCAGCACCCCGGGACTAGCGTCCGGGGAGCTGTTTTTT CASTPGLASGELFF
TRBJ2-1 TRBD2 - TRBV7-2 14 TGTGCCAGCAGCTCCAGGGGACTAGCGGAGGAGCAGTTCTTC CASSSRGLAEEQFF
TRBJ1-2 - - TRBV11-1 13 TGTGCCAGCAGCCCCTCGGGGAACTATGGCTACACCTTC CASSPSGNYGYTF
TRBJ2-2 - once TRBV10-1 15 TGCGCCAGCAGCCCCGGGACTGCGAACACCGGGGAGCTGTTTTTT CASSPGTANTGELFF
TRBJ2-7 TRBD2 - TRBV27 15 TGTGCCAGCAGTAGTTTGGCTAGCGGGAGGAACGAGCAGTACTTC CASSSLASGRNEQYF
TRBJ2-7 - - TRBV19 16 TGTGCCAGTAGTATTGGACAGTACGATGCCTCCTACGAGCAGTACTTC CASSIGQYDASYEQYF
TRBJ1-5 - - TRBV4-1 17 TGCGCCAGCAGCCAAGATCCGGGACATAGTCTATATCAGCCCCAGCATTTT CASSQDPGHSLYQPQHF
TRBJ2-1 - - TRBV5-4 12 TGTGCCAGCAGCTTGGTAGTAGATGAGCAGTTCTTC CASSLVVDEQFF
TRBJ2-7 - - TRBV5-4 14 TGTGCCAGCAGCTTCGAAAGTGCCGGGGACGAGCAGTACTTC CASSFESAGDEQYF
TRBJ2-3 TRBD2 - TRBV4-2 17 TGTGCCAGCAGCCAAGCACCTTGGGCGGGAGAGGCAGATACGCAGTATTTT CASSQAPWAGEADTQYF
TRBJ1-5 - - TRBV6-5 15 TGTGCCAGCAGTTACTCGAGGTATAGCAATCAGCCCCAGCATTTT CASSYSRYSNQPQHF
TRBJ2-1 - - TRBV30 14 TGTGCCTGGAGGGAGGATAGCTCCTACAATGAGCAGTTCTTC CAWREDSSYNEQFF
TRBJ1-1 - - TRBV5-4 14 TGTGCCAGCAGCTTGTTCGGGGAGAACACTGAAGCTTTCTTT CASSLFGENTEAFF
TRBJ1-5 TRBD1 few TRBV7-9 15 TGTGCCAGCAGCTCAGACAGGGGGCAGGAGCAGCCCCAGCATTTT CASSSDRGQEQPQHF
TRBJ1-1 - - TRBV5-1 14 TGCGCCAGCAGCTTGGGAGGGAAGAACACTGAAGCTTTCTTT CASSLGGKNTEAFF
TRBJ2-5 - - TRBV2 12 TGTGCCAGCAGTGCTACCACAGAGACCCAGTACTTC CASSATTETQYF
TRBJ2-3 - - TRBV19 13 TGTGCCAGTAGTATAGCCCCGTCAGATACGCAGTATTTT CASSIAPSDTQYF
TRBJ1-2 - - TRBV9 11 TGTGCCAGCAGCGCTGGGACTTTTTACACCTTC CASSAGTFYTF
TRBJ1-3 TRBD1 once TRBV7-3 17 TGTGCCAGCAGCTCAACCCGACAGGGGAGCTCTGGAAACACCATATATTTT CASSSTRQGSSGNTIYF
TRBJ2-2 TRBD2 - TRBV5-4 15 TGTGCCAGCAGCGCCTGGACTAGCGGGAACGGGGAGCTGTTTTTT CASSAWTSGNGELFF
TRBJ2-7 - - TRBV4-2 17 TGTGCCAGCAGCCAAGATGACTTTCCCAGCGTTAGCAACGAGCAGTACTTC CASSQDDFPSVSNEQYF
TRBJ1-1 - - TRBV2 13 TGTGCCAGCAGTCCTGGACAGAACACTGAAGCTTTCTTT CASSPGQNTEAFF
TRBJ2-5 - - TRBV7-9 15 TGTGCCAGCAGCCCCCAGGACTTATCTGTGGAGACCCAGTACTTC CASSPQDLSVETQYF
TRBJ2-6 TRBD2 - TRBV14 16 TGTGCCAGCAGCCAAGGACTAGCGGCTGGGGCCAACGTCCTGACTTTC CASSQGLAAGANVLTF
TRBJ2-6 - - TRBV7-2 16 TGTGCCAGCAGCTTAGCGGCCGCCTCTGGGGCCAACGTCCTGACTTTC CASSLAAASGANVLTF
TRBJ1-4 - - TRBV4-2 14 TGTGCCAGCAGCCGGGGAGCAACTAATGAAAAACTGTTTTTT CASSRGATNEKLFF
TRBJ2-7 - - TRBV9 14 TGTGCCAGCAGCGTAGCCGGGGGACAGTACGAGCAGTACTTC CASSVAGGQYEQYF
TRBJ2-2 TRBD2 - TRBV12-5 16 TGTGCTAGTGGTTTGGTAATAGCGGGAGCCACAGCGGTGCTGTTTTTT CASGLVIAGATAVLFF
TRBJ1-5 - - TRBV15 19 TGTGCCACCAGCAGAGATAGAGCAGGCCCTCCAGGTATCAATCAGCCCCAGCATTTT CATSRDRAGPPGINQPQHF
TRBJ1-1 - - TRBV6-1 15 TGTGCCAGCAATACTAGGCCGGGACACAGCTCCGAAGCTTTCTTT CASNTRPGHSSEAFF
TRBJ2-7 - - TRBV28 14 TGTGCCAGCAGTTTCGGCAGGGAAGTCAACGAGCAGTACTTC CASSFGREVNEQYF
TRBJ1-4 TRBD1 - TRBV18 14 TGTGCCAGCTCACCGGCAGGGGGCCGTGAAAAACTGTTTTTT CASSPAGGREKLFF
TRBJ2-1 TRBD2 - TRBV6-5 16 TGTGCCAGCAGTTTCGGACTAGCGTTTTCCTACAATGAGCAGTTCTTC CASSFGLAFSYNEQFF
TRBJ2-7 TRBD2 - TRBV30 13 TGTGCCTGTCCCGGGACTAGCGGCCGGGAGCAGTACTTC CACPGTSGREQYF
TRBJ2-1 TRBD2 - TRBV2 16 TGTGCCAGCAGGAGGACTAGCGGAGGGTCCTACAATGAGCAGTTCTTC CASRRTSGGSYNEQFF
TRBJ2-2 - - TRBV6-1 18 TGTGCCAGCAGTGAGCCCAGGGGCGCCAGCTTTTCGTCCGGGGAGCTGTTTTTT CASSEPRGASFSSGELFF
TRBJ1-5 - - TRBV9 15 TGTGCCAGCAGCGTAGGGGCACAGGGTTCTCAGCCCCAGCATTTT CASSVGAQGSQPQHF
TRBJ2-7 TRBD2 - TRBV15 11 TGTGCCACCGGTAGCGGGAACGAGCAGTACTTC CATGSGNEQYF
TRBJ2-1 - - TRBV6-4 14 TGTGCCAGCAGCGCCATACAGGGTGGCAATGAGCAGTTCTTC CASSAIQGGNEQFF
TRBJ2-1 - - TRBV4-1 15 TGCGCCAGCAGCCTGACTAGTCGGGAAGAGGATGAGCAGTTCTTC CASSLTSREEDEQFF
TRBJ1-1 - - TRBV19 11 TGTGCCAGTAGTGACTACACTGAAGCTTTCTTT CASSDYTEAFF
TRBJ2-2 TRBD1 - TRBV7-2 13 TGTGCCAGCGGAAGACAGGGACACGGGGAGCTGTTTTTT CASGRQGHGELFF
TRBJ2-5 TRBD1 - TRBV29-1 12 TGCAGCGTCGACAGGGGCCGGGAGACCCAGTACTTC CSVDRGRETQYF